These 32 T cell receptor beta chains came from one sample sequenced in a study of Tregs in tolerant kidney transplant recipients. Data came from immunoSEQ multiplex PCR; TCRdb stores just in-frame clones and leaves some out. In the table there are about 240,000 clones, around 82% of which are singletons. Sequenced sample: CD4+ T cells from blood. The receptors shown here come from a human donor in good health.

For this clone: The sample holds other DNA sequences that translate to the same CDR3. V and J are TRBV5-5 and TRBJ1-4, with TRBD1 as a possible D gene (6 bases). Germline V lookup: CDR1 SGHKS, CDR2 YYEKEE (reference sequence). Trimming removed 5 bases at V and 4 bases at J, with 9 bases between. The CDR3 covers 13 residues. The CDR3 DNA follows: TGTGCCAGCAGTCCAGGGGTTAATGAAAAACTGTTTTTT. Protein product: CASSPGVNEKLFF.

V is TRBV18 and J is TRBJ2-3; the D gene could be TRBD1 or TRBD2 (5 bases each). This CDR3 is built from 15 residues. The V end was cut by 6 bases, the J end by 1 base, with 14 bases between. Germline-derived CDR1 and CDR2 are KGHSH and LQKENI. This CDR3 is CASSQSGRGTDTQYF. The CDR3 bases are TGTGCCAGCTCCCAGTCGGGGCGGGGCACAGATACGCAGTATTTT.

Details on this clone: Different DNA sequences within this sample yield the same CDR3. This chain uses TRBV5-1 with TRBJ2-5; 9 bases match TRBD1. Losses at the gene ends were 3 bases for V and 5 bases for J; bases not matched to a gene: 2. The CDR3 totals 13 residues. CDR1 and CDR2 (germline): SGHRS, YFSETQ. Here the CDR3 reads CASSWDRVETQYF. CDR3 nucleotides: TGCGCCAGCAGCTGGGACAGGGTTGAGACCCAGTACTTC.

V and J are TRBV15 and TRBJ2-7; D is undetermined. The ends were cut back, 6 bases at V and 11 bases at J, with 23 bases in the middle. The CDR3 is 14 amino acids. CDR1 is LNHNV and CDR2 is YYDKDF in the germline V gene (reference sequence). The CDR3 DNA follows: TGTGCCACCAGTTCGACCCCTAGGTCCAAGAAGGAGTACTTC. Encoded protein: CATSSTPRSKKEYF.

This CDR3 is CASSTDRGLNIQYF. CDR3 DNA sequence: TGTGCCAGCAGTACGGACAGGGGGCTTAACATTCAGTACTTC. The chain employs TRBV6-5 and TRBJ2-4; TRBD1 matches at 11 bases. With 5 bases clipped from V and 7 bases from J, the junction kept 4 bases outside the gene matches. The CDR3 runs 14 residues. Germline V CDR1 and CDR2: MNHEY, SVGAGI.

CDR3 protein: CASDSLPQQGARTDTQYF. The CDR3 DNA is TGTGCCAGCGACTCGTTACCTCAGCAGGGGGCTCGGACAGATACGCAGTATTTT. The J gene is TRBJ2-3, the V gene TRBV18, with TRBD1 matching over 8 bases. Germline CDR1 is KGHSH and CDR2 is LQKENI. The CDR3 is 18 residues long. After removal of 8 bases from V and 3 bases from J, the junction contained 19 bases not matched to a gene.

This chain joins TRBV18 and TRBJ1-3; the D gene is possibly TRBD1 (6 bases). The CDR3 totals 19 residues. V was cut by 3 bases and J by 4 bases, with 25 bases left in between. Germline CDR1 reads KGHSH; CDR2 reads LQKENI. In DNA, the CDR3 is TGTGCCAGCTCACCCCGGATAAGGGGGTCAGATTCGGCGGGAAACACCATATATTTT. Amino acid sequence: CASSPRIRGSDSAGNTIYF.

The chain joins TRBV5-1 to TRBJ1-2; D call uncertain. Per germline, CDR1 SGHRS and CDR2 YFSETQ. With 3 bases removed from V and 4 bases from J, the gap between germline ends came to 10 bases. The CDR3 length is 13 residues. CDR3 protein: CASSSAPPYGYTF. For the CDR3, the DNA is TGCGCCAGCAGCTCGGCCCCCCCCTATGGCTACACCTTC.

The V gene is TRBV18, the J gene TRBJ2-6, with D perhaps matching TRBD2 (6 bases). V was pared by 6 bases and J by 1 base, with 13 bases between. Germline V gene lookup returns CDR1 KGHSH and CDR2 LQKENI. CDR3 length: 16 amino acids. In DNA, the CDR3 is TGTGCCAGCTCCCCAAATGGGGGGTCTGGGGCCAACGTCCTGACTTTC. Translating gives CASSPNGGSGANVLTF.

This clone was seen a few times. The rearrangement uses TRBV10-3 and TRBJ2-1; tentative D call: TRBD2 (6 bases). The CDR3 length is 13 residues. V was trimmed by 11 bases and J by 8 bases, leaving 19 bases between them. CDR1 and CDR2 (germline): ENHRY, SYGVKD. The CDR3: CAVLASNGDEQFF. CDR3 coding DNA: TGTGCCGTCCTAGCGTCCAATGGGGATGAGCAGTTCTTC.

The chain carries TRBV9 and TRBJ1-1; D may be TRBD1 (6 bases). The CDR3 is 17 residues long. V was pared by 0 bases and J by 3 bases, with 18 bases between. CDR1 is SGDLS, CDR2 YYNGEE, per germline. The CDR3 here is CASSVEGVGAPYTEAFF. The DNA for the CDR3 is TGTGCCAGCAGCGTAGAGGGGGTGGGAGCCCCCTACACTGAAGCTTTCTTT.

The rearrangement links TRBV5-5 to TRBJ2-2; D is unclear. The CDR3 runs 13 residues. Between the trimmed V and J ends, which lost 0 bases and 5 bases, there was a span of 5 bases. Germline V lookup: CDR1 SGHKS, CDR2 YYEKEE (reference sequence). The CDR3: CASSLEPTGELFF. CDR3 sequence (DNA): TGTGCCAGCAGCTTGGAACCTACCGGGGAGCTGTTTTTT.

To note about this clone: Other nucleotide sequences in the sample specify the same CDR3. The chain has TRBV18 and TRBJ2-7; unclear D gene. V was cut by 2 bases and J by 3 bases, with 8 bases left in between. This CDR3 is built from 13 residues. Looked up from germline, CDR1 is KGHSH and CDR2 is LQKENI. The CDR3 loop reads CASSPGSSYEQYF. CDR3 in DNA: TGTGCCAGCTCACCAGGGTCCAGCTACGAGCAGTACTTC.

The chain links TRBV6-5 to TRBJ1-5, with 7 bases that match TRBD1. V shed 5 bases, J shed 9 bases, and the junction held 13 bases outside the gene matches. Germline V gives CDR1 MNHEY, CDR2 SVGAGI. CDR3 length: 15 amino acids. The CDR3 nucleotides read TGTGCCAGCAGTCTTGGTTGGGGACAGTCGGGGCCCCAGCATTTT. It encodes CASSLGWGQSGPQHF.

This chain uses TRBV19 with TRBJ2-5; 12 bases map to TRBD2. The J call may not be correct, given that the DNA end is closer to TRBJ2-7. The CDR3 runs to 18 residues. Germline values: CDR1 LNHDA, CDR2 SQIVND (reference sequence). CDR3 sequence (DNA): TGTGCCAGTAGTATAAGGCTCCCTAGCGGGAGGGCCAAATACGAGCAGTACTTC. Its translation: CASSIRLPSGRAKYEQYF.

In the case of this clone: The sample contains more than one DNA sequence encoding this CDR3. The CDR3 protein is CASSLASSEKLFF. The CDR3 DNA follows: TGCGCCAGCAGCTTGGCCTCCTCGGAAAAACTGTTTTTT. The chain employs TRBV5-1 and TRBJ1-4; D unclear. The CDR3 is made up of 13 amino acids. Between the trimmed V and J ends, which lost 0 bases and 8 bases, there was a span of 8 bases. The germline gives CDR1 SGHRS, CDR2 YFSETQ.

The V gene is TRBV9, the J gene TRBJ2-2; 7 bases are a match to TRBD1. CDR3 size: 15 residues. In germline, CDR1 is SGDLS, CDR2 YYNGEE. The J segment lost 2 bases and the V segment lost 4 bases, leaving 5 bases of the junction unmatched. The CDR3: CASSTRDSNTGELFF. Written as DNA, the CDR3 is TGTGCCAGCAGCACCCGGGACAGTAACACCGGGGAGCTGTTTTTT.

The chain links TRBV19 to TRBJ2-7, with D possibly TRBD2 on 7 matching bases. V lost 8 bases, J lost 0 bases, and 17 bases lay in between. Germline V lookup: CDR1 LNHDA, CDR2 SQIVND (reference sequence). The CDR3 has 15 amino acids. The CDR3 here is CASGDRGGPSYEQYF. DNA of the CDR3: TGTGCCAGTGGAGATAGGGGGGGGCCCTCCTACGAGCAGTACTTC.

This CDR3 reads CASSPRHTGDYGYTF. In DNA, the CDR3 is TGTGCCAGCAGCCCCCGGCACACAGGGGATTATGGCTACACCTTC. This chain connects TRBV11-2 to TRBJ1-2, with 7 positions matching TRBD1. This CDR3 is built from 15 residues. From germline, CDR1 is SGHAT and CDR2 FQNNGV. J lost 5 bases, V lost 5 bases, and 11 bases had no gene match.

This clone was found a few times. The chain joins TRBV6-1 to TRBJ2-3, with D perhaps TRBD1 or TRBD2 (6 bases each). Germline lookup yields CDR1 MNHNS and CDR2 SASEGT. CDR3 length equals 15 residues. V lost 4 bases and J lost 4, with 15 bases in between. The CDR3 is CASSGSGRGPDTQYF. The CDR3 DNA follows: TGTGCCAGCAGTGGGAGCGGCCGGGGGCCAGATACGCAGTATTTT.

In this sample, this clone turned up a few times. V and J are TRBV19 and TRBJ2-1; TRBD2 matches at 9 bases. Germline V gene data show CDR1 as LNHDA and CDR2 as SQIVND (reference sequence). V trimming: 3 bases; J trimming: 10 bases; junction bases outside the gene matches: 13. The CDR3 loop spans 16 amino acids. Written as DNA, the CDR3 is TGTGCCAGTAGTATCGCTCTTACTAGCGGGCGCCTGGAGCAGTTCTTC. Translation: CASSIALTSGRLEQFF.

This chain uses TRBV2 with TRBJ1-5; D call uncertain. The CDR3 sequence is 13 residues long. Trimming cost V 6 bases and J 2 bases, with 8 bases left between them. Germline values: CDR1 SNHLY, CDR2 FYNNEI. This CDR3 is CASRRDGNQPQHF. CDR3 DNA: TGTGCCAGCAGGAGGGATGGCAATCAGCCCCAGCATTTT.

This clone appeared once. A read error may account for a junction end that differs from germline. This chain connects TRBV2 to TRBJ1-5; no clear D. Germline V CDR1 and CDR2: SNHLY, FYNNEI. This CDR3 spans 15 amino acids. DNA of the CDR3: TGTGCCAGCAGTGATCGAGGGATCCGCAATCGGCCCCAGCATTTT. It translates to CASSDRGIRNRPQHF.

The chain carries TRBV7-6 and TRBJ1-1; possibly TRBD1 for D (6 bases). Trimming pared 3 bases from V and 8 bases from J, leaving 19 bases between. Germline CDR1 reads SGHVS; CDR2 reads FNYEAQ. This CDR3 is 15 amino acids long. Here the CDR3 reads CASSFIRGQDREAFF. As DNA, the CDR3 is TGTGCCAGCAGCTTCATCAGGGGCCAAGACAGGGAAGCTTTCTTT.

This clone has just one count. Here the CDR3 DNA reads TGTGCCAGCACCTTTAGCCTAGCGGAGAACACCGGGGAGCTGTTTTTT. Amino acid sequence: CASTFSLAENTGELFF. The chain uses TRBV5-4 and TRBJ2-2, with TRBD2 matching over 7 bases. V dropped 6 bases and J dropped 1; count of bases not matched to a gene: 9. Looked up from germline, CDR1 is SGHNT and CDR2 is YYREEE (reference sequence). The CDR3 sequence is 16 residues long.

CDR3 residues: CSVSDRSRDEQFF. CDR3 sequence (DNA): TGCAGCGTGAGCGACAGATCCCGGGATGAGCAGTTCTTC. The V call is TRBV29-1, the J call TRBJ2-1; a weak D match, TRBD1 (5 bases). The V and J ends lost 6 bases and 8 bases respectively, with 17 bases between them. CDR1 and CDR2 from the germline V gene are SQVTM and ANQGSEA. The CDR3 totals 13 residues.

This clone occurred a few times. The chain combines TRBV7-2 with TRBJ2-1; no reliable D call. The CDR3 runs to 15 residues. Trimming removed 0 bases at V and 0 bases at J, with 6 bases between. Germline assignment: CDR1 SGHTA and CDR2 FQGNSA. The DNA for the CDR3 is TGTGCCAGCAGCTTAGCCAGCCCCTCCTACAATGAGCAGTTCTTC. This codes for CASSLASPSYNEQFF.

This clone was recorded once. J is TRBJ2-1 and V is TRBV5-1; a weak D match, TRBD1 (6 bases). Trimming shortened V by 6 bases and J by 6 bases, and 13 bases separated the two germline ends. The germline CDR1 and CDR2 sequences are SGHRS and YFSETQ. The CDR3 length is 13 residues. Here the CDR3 DNA reads TGCGCCAGCAACCCGGGACACTCCAATGAGCAGTTCTTC. This sequence encodes CASNPGHSNEQFF.

This clone was observed a handful of times. This chain joins TRBV29-1 and TRBJ2-7; perhaps D is TRBD1 or TRBD2 (5 bases each). V dropped 4 bases and J dropped 0 bases, with 13 bases sitting between them. Germline V gene lookup returns CDR1 SQVTM and CDR2 ANQGSEA. The CDR3 is 14 amino acids. The DNA of the CDR3 is TGCAGCGTTGTCCGGGACGGAGCCTCCTACGAGCAGTACTTC. Translated, it gives CSVVRDGASYEQYF.

The V gene is TRBV9, the J gene TRBJ1-5; TRBD1 agrees at 7 bases. Germline V gene sequence: CDR1 SGDLS, CDR2 YYNGEE. V gave up 0 bases and J gave up 6 bases; unmatched junction bases: 3. The CDR3 loop spans 14 amino acids. CDR3 region: CASSVGGGPQPQHF. CDR3 bases: TGTGCCAGCAGCGTAGGAGGGGGCCCTCAGCCCCAGCATTTT.

The chain joins TRBV7-9 to TRBJ2-5, with 9 bases identical to TRBD2. Germline V lookup: CDR1 SEHNR, CDR2 FQNEAQ (reference sequence). CDR3 size: 14 residues. Unmatched junction bases numbered 2, after V lost 1 base and J lost 5 bases. This CDR3 is CASSLVTSGETQYF. The CDR3 nucleotides read TGTGCCAGCAGCTTAGTGACTAGCGGCGAGACCCAGTACTTC.

V and J are TRBV4-1 and TRBJ2-2, with a tentative D call TRBD2 (7 bases). Germline lookup yields CDR1 MGHRA and CDR2 YSYEKL. V lost 1 base, J lost 7 bases, and 16 bases lay in between. This CDR3 is 16 amino acids long. CDR3 sequence reads: CASSQARRGGIGELFF. The DNA for the CDR3 is TGCGCCAGCAGCCAAGCCCGGAGGGGGGGGATCGGGGAGCTGTTTTTT.